A single sample gave rise to the 10 T cell receptor beta chains below, sequenced in a study of CD8+ T cells in alopecia areata. Extraction of RNA preceded its reverse transcription into cDNA, which served as the sequencing template. Method: immunoSEQ multiplex PCR; TCRdb's copy keeps in-frame clones and lacks some. There are about 140,000 clones in the sample; about four fifths occur only once, and approximately 25% lies in the top ten. This sample's treatment: oral pan-JAK inhibitor, 5-10 mg twice daily. Here the sequenced sample was CD8+ T cells sorted from blood, taken at week 4, from a patient treated with tofacitinib. These TCRs come from a human donor with alopecia areata.

Concerning this clone itself: One end of the junction does not line up with germline, which may come from a read error. The chain couples TRBV15 to TRBJ2-3; 7 bases line up with TRBD1. CDR1 and CDR2 from the germline V gene are LNHNV and YYDKDF (reference sequence). The CDR3 spans 15 residues. CDR3 sequence reads: CATSGDRASTDTQYF. CDR3 DNA sequence: TGTGCCACCAGCGGAGACAGGGCTAGCACAGATACGCAGTATTTT.

The chain is built from TRBV25-1 and TRBJ1-2, with TRBD1 identical over 11 bases. Germline CDR1 and CDR2: MGHDK and SYGVNS. The CDR3 totals 15 residues. V lost 3 bases to trimming and J lost 8 bases; unmatched junction nucleotides: 8. The CDR3 loop is CASSDFGQGAKGYTF. CDR3 in DNA: TGTGCCAGCAGTGATTTTGGACAGGGGGCTAAGGGCTACACCTTC.

The chain combines TRBV27 with TRBJ2-7; unclear D gene. Germline V gene sequence: CDR1 MNHEY, CDR2 SMNVEV (reference sequence). The V gene lost 5 bases and the J gene lost 6 bases, with 14 bases spanning the gap. CDR3 length equals 13 residues. The CDR3 sequence is CASSHRAQLEQYF. The CDR3 DNA is TGTGCCAGCAGTCACCGGGCCCAGCTCGAGCAGTACTTC.

The V gene is TRBV19, the J gene TRBJ2-3; no definite D call. The CDR3 is made up of 14 amino acids. Germline V gene lookup returns CDR1 LNHDA and CDR2 SQIVND (reference sequence). Trimming removed 7 bases at V and 1 base at J, with 12 bases between. The CDR3 DNA sequence: TGTGCCAGTAACCCGTTGTCAGGCACAGATACGCAGTATTTT. It codes for CASNPLSGTDTQYF.

V usage is TRBV7-2 and J usage is TRBJ2-7, with unresolved D. This CDR3 comprises 13 residues. V was cut by 5 bases and J by 2 bases, with 10 bases left in between. CDR1 and CDR2 (germline): SGHTA, FQGNSA. The CDR3 DNA sequence: TGTGCCAGCAGCGCCGGGTGGACCTACGAGCAGTACTTC. Translation gives CASSAGWTYEQYF.

The rearrangement joins TRBV29-1 to TRBJ2-7; perhaps TRBD2 as D (6 bases). CDR3 length equals 13 residues. From germline, CDR1 is SQVTM and CDR2 ANQGSEA. Trimming took off 5 bases at V and 1 base at J, with 12 bases between the two ends. The CDR3 loop is CSVLGTSSYEQYF. The CDR3 coding sequence is TGCAGCGTTCTCGGGACTTCGTCCTACGAGCAGTACTTC.

The gene calls are TRBV29-1 and TRBJ1-1; no reliable D call. Germline lookup yields CDR1 SQVTM and CDR2 ANQGSEA. Trimming cost V 7 bases and J 7 bases, with 13 bases left between them. This CDR3 is built from 11 residues. The CDR3 loop is CSAFLRFEAFF. The CDR3 region has the DNA TGCAGCGCTTTTCTGCGGTTTGAAGCTTTCTTT.

This chain uses TRBV5-1 with TRBJ2-7, with 14 bases that match TRBD2. The CDR3 has 18 amino acids. V shed 4 bases, J shed 7 bases, and the junction held 16 bases outside the gene matches. Germline V gives CDR1 SGHRS, CDR2 YFSETQ. Here the CDR3 reads CASSDGTSGSLTFREQYF. The CDR3 bases are TGCGCCAGCAGCGACGGGACTAGCGGGAGCCTAACCTTTAGGGAGCAGTACTTC.

This sequence joins TRBV7-8 and TRBJ2-3; D unclear. Germline CDR1 and CDR2: SGHVS and FQNEAQ. Trimming cost V 1 base and J 2 bases, with 7 bases left between them. CDR3 size: 14 residues. CDR3 loop: CASSLDSYTDTQYF. The CDR3 nucleotides are TGTGCCAGCAGCTTAGACAGCTACACAGATACGCAGTATTTT.

This sequence joins TRBV6-1 and TRBJ1-5; the D is unclear. Trimming took 6 bases from V and 2 from J, leaving 2 bases between them. Germline V lookup: CDR1 MNHNS, CDR2 SASEGT. The CDR3 is made up of 11 amino acids. CDR3 in amino acids: CASSRNQPQHF. CDR3 DNA sequence: TGTGCCAGCAGCCGCAATCAGCCCCAGCATTTT.